Shown below are 3 T cell receptor beta chains from a single sample sequenced in a study of T-cell memory formation after mild COVID-19. Using its own MiXCR run on the 5' RACE reads, TCRdb lists one record per CDR3 protein. The sample shows 200,000 or so distinct CDR3 sequences, 16% of them seen only once. Sequencing input: PBMCs or a T cell subset sorted from them (not recorded which). These receptor sequences come from an adult woman who had mild COVID-19 (a few samples of this study predate the infection). Cell type and time point are not known.

This clonotype has ten or more counts. The chain couples TRBV12-3 or TRBV12-4 to TRBJ2-1; 7 bases are shared with TRBD2. The CDR3 is 14 amino acids. V dropped 2 bases and J dropped 9; count of bases not matched to a gene: 7. This CDR3 is CASSLMGGYGEQFF. Here the CDR3 DNA reads TGTGCCAGCAGTTTAATGGGAGGGTACGGTGAGCAGTTCTTC.

The chain has TRBV13 and TRBJ2-3; 9 nucleotides match TRBD2. V lost 5 bases to trimming and J lost 4 bases; unmatched junction nucleotides: 10. The CDR3 is 16 residues long. CDR1 is PRHDT and CDR2 is FYEKMQ in the germline V gene (reference sequence). CDR3 amino acids: CASSHPERGGADTQYF. The CDR3 bases are TGTGCCAGCAGCCACCCCGAGCGCGGGGGGGCAGATACGCAGTATTTT.

This clonotype was observed a handful of times. The V call is TRBV29-1, the J call TRBJ2-1; D ambiguous. CDR1 and CDR2 from the germline V gene are SQVTM and ANQGSEA. V lost 0 bases and J lost 1, with 7 bases in between. The CDR3 consists of 14 residues. In DNA form, the CDR3 reads TGCAGCGTTGAAGAGGGTGGGTCCTACAATGAGCAGTTCTTC. Residues: CSVEEGGSYNEQFF.